The 21 T cell receptor beta chains given below trace back to one sample, sequenced in a study of T-cell reconstitution after alpha-beta-depleted transplantation in children. TCRbeta library preparation incorporated unique molecular identifiers. One entry per CDR3 protein results from TCRdb running MiXCR on the PCR reads. The sample lists 200,000 to 250,000 distinct CDR3 sequences; roughly a quarter were seen once. This specimen consisted of PBMCs, mostly from graft donor cells, obtained 360 days after TCRalphabeta/CD19-depleted stem cell transplant. These receptors all come from a female patient between 2 and 15 years old who had a stem cell transplant for congenital amegakaryocytic thrombocytopenia, so the T cells may come from the graft donor.

The V gene is TRBV20-1, the J gene TRBJ2-2; TRBD1 might be the D (5 bases). Deletions cut 4 bases from V and 3 bases from J, with 18 bases between. Germline CDR1 reads DFQATT; CDR2 reads SNEGSKA (reference sequence). The CDR3 has 16 amino acids. The CDR3: CSATGHDVTYTGELFF. The CDR3 DNA follows: TGCAGTGCTACCGGACATGACGTGACGTACACCGGGGAGCTGTTTTTT.

The J gene is TRBJ2-1, the V gene TRBV16; 9 nucleotides align to TRBD2. Trimming removed 4 bases from V and 5 bases from J; junction bases left unmatched: 3. CDR3 length equals 14 residues. Looked up from germline, CDR1 is KGHSY and CDR2 is FQNENV. The CDR3 region has the DNA TGTGCCAGCAGCCGACGACTAGCGGACAATGAGCAGTTCTTC. It codes for CASSRRLADNEQFF.

The chain employs TRBV12-3 or TRBV12-4 and TRBJ2-3; D call uncertain. The V gene lost 4 bases and the J gene lost 4 bases, with 12 bases spanning the gap. The length of the CDR3 is 14 residues. CDR3 region: CASSSTGRPDTQYF. The CDR3 DNA reads TGTGCCAGCAGTTCGACCGGCCGCCCAGATACGCAGTATTTT.

This clonotype was detected ten times or more. The V call is TRBV12-3 or TRBV12-4, the J call TRBJ2-1, with D tentatively TRBD1 (5 bases). Deletions cut 5 bases from V and 7 bases from J, with 15 bases between. This CDR3 has 14 residues. CDR3 bases: TGTGCCAGCAGTCCACTTCAGGGAATTAATGAGCAGTTCTTC. This translates into CASSPLQGINEQFF.

This clonotype was found a few times. CDR3 coding DNA: TGTGCCAGCAGTTTAATGCAGGGGGACACCGGGGAGCTGTTTTTT. Translated, it gives CASSLMQGDTGELFF. The rearrangement links TRBV12-3 or TRBV12-4 to TRBJ2-2; TRBD1 aligns across 7 bases. The CDR3 runs to 15 residues. The ends lost 2 bases at V and 3 bases at J; junction bases unmatched: 3.

CDR3 nucleotides: TGTGCCAGCAGAAGATCGACTGTGTCCTACGAGCAGTACTTC. Its protein is CASRRSTVSYEQYF. This chain uses TRBV6-1 with TRBJ2-7; D remains unclear. Trimming took off 6 bases at V and 1 base at J, with 13 bases between the two ends. Germline-derived CDR1 and CDR2 are MNHNS and SASEGT. The CDR3 sequence is 14 residues long.

At least ten counts were recorded for this clonotype. The chain couples TRBV20-1 to TRBJ1-2; 11 nucleotides match TRBD1. The CDR3 is made up of 17 amino acids. J gave up 4 bases and V 0 bases, and 10 bases lay outside the gene matches. Germline lookup yields CDR1 DFQATT and CDR2 SNEGSKA (reference sequence). The CDR3 DNA is TGCAGTGCTAGAGATTTGCCCCCGGGACAGGGGGGCTATGGCTACACCTTC. Its protein is CSARDLPPGQGGYGYTF.

This clonotype is a singleton in its sample. The rearrangement joins TRBV2 to TRBJ2-5; TRBD2 might be the D (6 bases). The CDR3 contains 14 residues. The V gene's germline CDR1 is SNHLY and CDR2 FYNNEI. V dropped 3 bases and J dropped 3 bases, with 11 bases sitting between them. This CDR3 is CASSDRRTKETQYF. The CDR3 nucleotides read TGTGCCAGCAGTGACCGTCGGACTAAAGAGACCCAGTACTTC. The whole variable domain, filled in from reference TRBV2 and TRBJ2-5, reads EPEVTQTPSHQVTQMGQEVILRCVPISNHLYFYWYRQILGQKVEFLVSFYNNEISEKSEIFDDQFSVERPDGSNFTLKIRSTKLEDSAMYFCASSDRRTKETQYFGPGTRLLVL.

This clonotype showed up many times. V and J are TRBV5-1 and TRBJ2-2; D perhaps matches TRBD2 (5 bases). Between the trimmed V and J ends, which lost 1 base and 5 bases, there was a span of 6 bases. Germline V lookup: CDR1 SGHRS, CDR2 YFSETQ. There are 13 residues in the CDR3. Here the CDR3 reads CASSLRETGELFF. The CDR3 coding sequence is TGCGCCAGCAGCTTGCGGGAAACCGGGGAGCTGTTTTTT.

The chain uses TRBV4-1 and TRBJ1-1, with TRBD1 as a possible D gene (5 bases). The CDR3 is 17 amino acids. Germline V CDR1 and CDR2: MGHRA, YSYEKL. V lost 0 bases to trimming and J lost 1 base, with 15 bases between them. The CDR3 loop is CASSQDSAGGWNTEAFF. CDR3 in DNA: TGCGCCAGCAGCCAAGATAGCGCGGGGGGATGGAACACTGAAGCTTTCTTT.

This clonotype showed up many times. V usage is TRBV4-3 and J usage is TRBJ2-1; 12 bases fit TRBD2. The CDR3 sequence is 15 residues long. V shed 3 bases and J 4 bases; nucleotides not matched to a gene: 1. Germline V gives CDR1 LGHNA, CDR2 YSLEER. This CDR3 is CASSHGTSGYNEQFF. DNA for the CDR3: TGCGCCAGCAGCCACGGGACTAGCGGGTACAATGAGCAGTTCTTC.

The chain recombines TRBV5-1 with TRBJ1-2; possible D gene TRBD1, 6 bases. CDR3 length: 15 amino acids. The V and J ends lost 1 base and 2 bases respectively, with 12 bases between them. Germline CDR1 reads SGHRS; CDR2 reads YFSETQ. The CDR3 DNA sequence: TGCGCCAGCAGCTTGTGGGGGGGCGTCAACTATGGCTACACCTTC. Its protein is CASSLWGGVNYGYTF. The whole variable domain, filled in from reference TRBV5-1 and TRBJ1-2, reads KAGVTQTPRYLIKTRGQQVTLSCSPISGHRSVSWYQQTPGQGLQFLFEYFSETQRNKGNFPGRFSGRQFSNSRSEMNVSTLELGDSALYLCASSLWGGVNYGYTFGSGTRLTVV.

The chain links TRBV7-9 to TRBJ2-6; no clear D. V was clipped by 4 bases and J by 1 base, with 14 bases between them. This CDR3 contains 17 residues. Germline values: CDR1 SEHNR, CDR2 FQNEAQ (reference sequence). This CDR3 reads CASSSAPGGSGANVLTF. The CDR3 nucleotides read TGTGCCAGCAGCTCAGCCCCGGGTGGATCTGGGGCCAACGTCCTGACTTTC.

This clonotype was seen once. This CDR3 is missing its conserved last phenylalanine or tryptophan, likely due to a read error. V and J are TRBV12-3 or TRBV12-4 and TRBJ2-7, with a tentative D call TRBD1 (6 bases). Trimming cost V 5 bases and J 3 bases, with 17 bases left between them. CDR3 length: 15 amino acids. The CDR3 region is CASSVTGNRVYEQYL. Written as DNA, the CDR3 is TGTGCCAGCAGTGTAACAGGGAATCGGGTCTACGAGCAGTACTTA.

J is TRBJ2-5 and V is TRBV2; D is tentatively TRBD1 or TRBD2 (5 bases each). V was shortened by 2 bases and J by 5 bases, with 21 bases between the two germline ends. CDR1 is SNHLY, CDR2 FYNNEI, per germline. The CDR3 totals 17 residues. The CDR3 region has the DNA TGTGCCAGCAGTGAAAGGTTGGCTTACGGGACGAGGGAGACCCAGTACTTC. It yields the protein CASSERLAYGTRETQYF.

This chain connects TRBV20-1 to TRBJ1-6; the D is unclear. Germline V gives CDR1 DFQATT, CDR2 SNEGSKA (reference sequence). The CDR3 length is 14 residues. V gave up 1 base and J gave up 7 bases, with 11 bases separating them. The CDR3 protein is CSARASGANSPLHF. In nucleotides, the CDR3 is TGCAGTGCTAGAGCATCAGGAGCGAATTCACCCCTCCACTTT.

There are a few counts of this clonotype. The rearrangement uses TRBV20-1 and TRBJ2-7; D remains unclear. The V end lost 4 bases, the J end lost 1 base, and 14 bases lay between the germline ends. CDR1 is DFQATT and CDR2 is SNEGSKA in the germline V gene (reference sequence). This CDR3 spans 14 amino acids. The CDR3 DNA is TGCAGTGCTACCGACTTGACCGATTCCTACGAGCAGTACTTC. Encoded protein: CSATDLTDSYEQYF.

The chain couples TRBV12-3 or TRBV12-4 to TRBJ2-1; TRBD2 matches at 14 bases. Losses at the gene ends were 4 bases for V and 1 base for J; bases not matched to a gene: 6. The CDR3 is 18 amino acids. The CDR3 DNA follows: TGTGCCAGCAGTTACGGACTAGCGGGGGGTGCTTCCTACAATGAGCAGTTCTTC. Its translation: CASSYGLAGGASYNEQFF.

The chain uses TRBV18 and TRBJ2-3; possibly TRBD2 for D (5 bases). Trimming shortened V by 0 bases and J by 5 bases, and 15 bases separated the two germline ends. There are 16 residues in the CDR3. Germline V gives CDR1 KGHSH, CDR2 LQKENI. CDR3 protein: CASSPPITSGVDTQYF. CDR3 sequence (DNA): TGTGCCAGCTCACCACCGATCACTAGTGGCGTAGATACGCAGTATTTT.

Written as DNA, the CDR3 is TGTGCCAGCAGCCCCCCCGGTGTCGCAGCGGGGGCCCTGGGGGCTTACAATGAGCAGTTCTTC. Its protein is CASSPPGVAAGALGAYNEQFF. This chain links TRBV11-2 with TRBJ2-1; 8 nucleotides agree with TRBD2. Looked up from germline, CDR1 is SGHAT and CDR2 is FQNNGV. Unmatched junction bases numbered 25, after V lost 5 bases and J lost 4 bases. The CDR3 contains 21 residues.

For this clonotype: A junction end diverges from the germline sequence, so it may reflect a read error. This chain connects TRBV29-1 to TRBJ2-5, with 7 positions matching TRBD1. This CDR3 has 12 amino acids. Germline CDR1 and CDR2: SQVTM and ANQGSEA. CDR3 DNA sequence: TGCAGCGTTGGGCAGGGGGAAGAGACACAGTACTTC. Residues: CSVGQGEETQYF.